This passage covers 10 T cell receptor beta chains from one sample sequenced in a study of CD8 T cells in ankylosing spondylitis. Each CDR3 protein is one row after TCRdb ran MiXCR on the 5' RACE reads. The sample shows 200,000 to 300,000 distinct CDR3 sequences, about 10% of them seen only once. Material for sequencing was blood, either unsorted or a sorted T cell fraction (not recorded which). The receptors were sampled from a male donor with ankylosing spondylitis or in good health (not recorded which).

This clonotype was observed at least ten times. This chain connects TRBV5-1 to TRBJ2-7; D not resolved. CDR1 is SGHRS and CDR2 is YFSETQ in the germline V gene. Trimming pared 0 bases from V and 2 bases from J, leaving 9 bases between. The CDR3 covers 14 residues. The CDR3 loop reads CASSLVQLPYEQYF. The CDR3 region has the DNA TGCGCCAGCAGCTTGGTTCAGCTCCCCTACGAGCAGTACTTC.

The chain recombines TRBV29-1 with TRBJ2-2; TRBD1 is a possible D gene (5 bases). Germline V gene sequence: CDR1 SQVTM, CDR2 ANQGSEA. The V gene lost 3 bases and the J gene lost 1 base, with 9 bases spanning the gap. CDR3 length: 14 amino acids. The CDR3 region is CSVESGMNTGELFF. CDR3 coding DNA: TGCAGCGTTGAGTCAGGGATGAACACCGGGGAGCTGTTTTTT.

The chain uses TRBV14 and TRBJ2-7, with D hard to call. The CDR3 length is 15 residues. Trimming cost V 1 base and J 4 bases, with 14 bases left between them. Looked up from germline, CDR1 is SGHDN and CDR2 is FVKESK. In DNA form, the CDR3 reads TGTGCCAGCAGCCAAGCTTATATGTCAGCTTACGAGCAGTACTTC. It codes for CASSQAYMSAYEQYF. Complete variable domain (other parts from reference TRBV14 and TRBJ2-7): EAGVTQFPSHSVIEKGQTVTLRCDPISGHDNLYWYRRVMGKEIKFLLHFVKESKQDESGMPNNRFLAERTGGTYSTLKVQPAELEDSGVYFCASSQAYMSAYEQYFGPGTRLTVT.

This clonotype was seen many times. Written as DNA, the CDR3 is TGTGCCAGCAGCCAGAATCCCCTGAGCTCCTACAATGAGCAGTTCTTC. Encoded protein: CASSQNPLSSYNEQFF. The chain uses TRBV3-1 and TRBJ2-1, with no clear D. V lost 3 bases and J lost 0, with 12 bases in between. This CDR3 has 16 residues. Per the germline V gene, CDR1 is LGHDT and CDR2 is YNNKEL (reference sequence).

CDR3 sequence: CASQQGRNNGYTF. CDR3 coding DNA: TGTGCCAGCCAACAGGGCCGAAATAATGGCTACACCTTC. V is TRBV28 and J is TRBJ1-2, with a possible D match to TRBD1 (6 bases). CDR3 length: 13 residues. Trimming pared 8 bases from V and 6 bases from J, leaving 16 bases between. Germline values: CDR1 MDHEN, CDR2 SYDVKM.

J is TRBJ2-2 and V is TRBV7-3; D not resolved. Germline V gives CDR1 SGHTA, CDR2 FQGTGA. The CDR3 runs 14 residues. Between the trimmed V and J ends, which lost 3 bases and 4 bases, there was a span of 9 bases. The CDR3 DNA follows: TGTGCCAGCAGCTTCCGTTCGAGCACCGGGGAGCTGTTTTTT. It is translated as CASSFRSSTGELFF. The entire variable domain, with the rest obtained from reference TRBV7-3 and TRBJ2-2, is as follows: GAGVSQTPSNKVTEKGKYVELRCDPISGHTALYWYRQSLGQGPEFLIYFQGTGAADDSGLPNDRFFAVRPEGSVSTLKIQRTERGDSAVYLCASSFRSSTGELFFGEGSRLTVL.

This clonotype was seen repeatedly, ten times or more. The rearrangement uses TRBV25-1 and TRBJ2-3; D not resolved. CDR3 length: 12 amino acids. Germline-derived CDR1 and CDR2 are MGHDK and SYGVNS. Deletions cut 7 bases from V and 0 bases from J, with 5 bases between. The CDR3 nucleotides are TGTGCCAGCACCGACAGCACAGATACGCAGTATTTT. Protein sequence: CASTDSTDTQYF.

This clonotype was found many times. The chain recombines TRBV12-3 or TRBV12-4 with TRBJ2-3, with D maybe TRBD2 (7 bases). CDR3 length: 14 amino acids. V lost 3 bases and J lost 5, with 12 bases in between. CDR3: CASSFAGALDTQYF. CDR3 bases: TGTGCCAGCAGTTTCGCGGGGGCCCTAGATACGCAGTATTTT.

The V gene is TRBV29-1, the J gene TRBJ1-2; D unclear. The ends were cut back, 7 bases at V and 9 bases at J, with 15 bases in the middle. The CDR3 spans 11 residues. Germline V CDR1 and CDR2: SQVTM, ANQGSEA. CDR3 sequence reads: CSDLGAASYTF. For the CDR3, the DNA is TGCAGCGACTTAGGCGCCGCGAGCTACACCTTC.

The sample holds many counts of this clonotype. The rearrangement joins TRBV7-8 to TRBJ1-4; the D is unclear. Trimming removed 1 base from V and 8 bases from J, with 8 bases in between. Germline assignment: CDR1 SGHVS and CDR2 FQNEAQ. The CDR3 has 13 residues. The CDR3 here is CASSLVGAEKLFF. The DNA of the CDR3 is TGTGCCAGCAGCTTAGTTGGAGCGGAAAAACTGTTTTTT.